This TCR beta chain originates from a study of blood T cell repertoires in COVID-19 (dated by TCRdb to 2020 to 2021). For the wider study: The collaborator samples originated in the United States, Italy and Spain and spanned the acute and convalescent phases of COVID-19. The material from the prospective study consisted of cDNA or gDNA derived from T cells, B-cell-depleted T cells, or PBMCs. The dataset comprised deeply sampled blood TCRbeta repertoires from subjects exposed to, actively infected with, or recovered from COVID-19. The repertoires were made available in a free public database intended to serve as a resource for research on the immune response to SARS-CoV-2. Samples came from the ongoing ImmuneRACE study (first 160 participants) plus 1,254 subjects from 6 global collaborators. Sample metadata almost always included a de-identified subject ID, COVID-19 status, age in years and sex. Where available, HLA class I and class II types were taken from metadata supplied by the sample provider and were not determined by assay-based typing.

TCRbeta CDR3 regions were amplified from genomic DNA using the immunoSEQ Assay, a bias-controlled multiplex PCR. As for the authors' bioinformatics: The number of nucleated cells in each sample was estimated by amplification of reference gene primers within the assay. To quantify the absolute abundance of each unique TCRbeta CDR3 rearrangement, sequence reads were collapsed and filtered. For each sample, productive Simpson clonality was calculated as the square root of Simpson's diversity index across productive rearrangements. TCRdb obtained this table from immuneACCESS and retained in-frame rearrangements with V and J assigned. These tables miss some clones; where compared with another copy, unresolved V genes account for less than half of the shortfall, and the remainder is unexplained. That table furnishes V, J and clone size, whereas the DNA furnished D and trimming. The sample table shows approximately 54,000 clones, and 90% are seen once. About 4.2% of the sample is in the top ten clones.

Reading the germline V gene (reference sequence) gives CDR1 GTSNPN and CDR2 SVGIG. V loses 0 bases at its end and J loses 0 bases; junction bases beyond the gene matches: 5. The CDR3 covers 17 residues, taking in both the cysteine and the phenylalanine. Of all the DNA, just the CDR3 is kept, 51 bases in frame from base 1. Turning to this clone: Its target antigen remains unknown. No quality values exist for individual bases; no much larger clone is one base distant.

The full study reports these points: How much clinical and demographic metadata was included differed by source and by participant, and the metadata was provided uncurated.

The collaborating institutions used their own protocols to collect whole blood in K2EDTA tubes. For TCRbeta analysis, collaborators shipped samples as frozen whole blood, isolated PBMCs, or DNA extracted from either of those sample types. The V and J segments used are TRBV30 and TRBJ2-6; TRBD1 agrees with 7 junctional bases. The sample consisted of peripheral blood. This clonotype was obtained from a man aged 45-65 years with acute or convalescent COVID-19. The CDR3 reads as follows: CAWSVQGLGSGANVLTF. The nucleotide sequence is TGTGCCTGGAGTGTACAGGGGCTGGGCTCTGGGGCCAACGTCCTGACTTTC.